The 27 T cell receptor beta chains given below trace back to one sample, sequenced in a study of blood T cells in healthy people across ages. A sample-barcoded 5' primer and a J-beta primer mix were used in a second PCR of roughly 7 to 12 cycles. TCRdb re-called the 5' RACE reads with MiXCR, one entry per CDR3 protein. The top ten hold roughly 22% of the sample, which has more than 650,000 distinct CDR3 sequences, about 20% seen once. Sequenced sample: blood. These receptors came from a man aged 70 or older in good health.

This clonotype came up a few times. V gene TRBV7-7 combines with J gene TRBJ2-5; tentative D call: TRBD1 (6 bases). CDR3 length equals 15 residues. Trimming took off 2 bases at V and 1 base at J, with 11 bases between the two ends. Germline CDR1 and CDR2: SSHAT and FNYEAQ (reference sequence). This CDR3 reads CASSLLGHFQETQYF. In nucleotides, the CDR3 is TGTGCCAGCAGCTTATTGGGACATTTCCAAGAGACCCAGTACTTC.

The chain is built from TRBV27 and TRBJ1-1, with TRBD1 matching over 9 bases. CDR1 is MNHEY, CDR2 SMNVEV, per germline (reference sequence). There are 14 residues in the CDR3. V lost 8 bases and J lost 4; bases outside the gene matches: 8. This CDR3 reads CASSRQGDGTEAFF. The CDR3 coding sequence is TGTGCCAGCTCCCGACAGGGGGATGGCACTGAAGCTTTCTTT.

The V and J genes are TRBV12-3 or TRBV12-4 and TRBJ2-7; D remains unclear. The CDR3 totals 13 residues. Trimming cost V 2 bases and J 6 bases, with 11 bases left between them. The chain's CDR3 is CASSLTPTCEQYF. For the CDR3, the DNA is TGTGCCAGCAGTTTAACTCCTACCTGCGAGCAGTACTTC.

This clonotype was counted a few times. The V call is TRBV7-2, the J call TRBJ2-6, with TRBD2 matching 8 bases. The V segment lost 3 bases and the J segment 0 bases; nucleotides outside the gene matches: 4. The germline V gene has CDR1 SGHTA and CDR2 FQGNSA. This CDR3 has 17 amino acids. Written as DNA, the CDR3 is TGTGCCAGCAGCTTCCTAGCGGGCCTCTCTGGGGCCAACGTCCTGACTTTC. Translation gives CASSFLAGLSGANVLTF.

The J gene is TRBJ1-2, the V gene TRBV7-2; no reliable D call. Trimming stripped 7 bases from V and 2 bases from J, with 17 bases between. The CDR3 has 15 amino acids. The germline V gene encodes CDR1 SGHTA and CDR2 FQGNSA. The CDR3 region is CASNTPEAKNYGYTF. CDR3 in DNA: TGTGCCAGCAACACTCCGGAGGCCAAAAACTATGGCTACACCTTC. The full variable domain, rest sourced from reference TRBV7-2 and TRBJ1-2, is GAGVSQSPSNKVTEKGKDVELRCDPISGHTALYWYRQSLGQGLEFLIYFQGNSAPDKSGLPSDRFSAERTGGSVSTLTIQRTQQEDSAVYLCASNTPEAKNYGYTFGSGTRLTVV.

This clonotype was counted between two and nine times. This CDR3 is CASSLKVAGSTDTQYF. The CDR3 nucleotides read TGTGCCAGCAGTTTGAAGGTAGCGGGAAGCACAGATACGCAGTATTTT. The J gene is TRBJ2-3, the V gene TRBV12-3 or TRBV12-4, with 8 bases lining up with TRBD2. The CDR3 sequence is 16 residues long. V lost 3 bases, J lost 0 bases, and 5 bases stayed unmatched.

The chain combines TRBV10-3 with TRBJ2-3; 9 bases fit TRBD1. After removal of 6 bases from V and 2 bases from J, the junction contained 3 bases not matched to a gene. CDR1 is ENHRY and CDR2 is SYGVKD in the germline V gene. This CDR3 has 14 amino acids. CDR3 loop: CAISGQGFTDTQYF. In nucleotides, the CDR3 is TGTGCCATCAGCGGACAGGGGTTCACAGATACGCAGTATTTT.

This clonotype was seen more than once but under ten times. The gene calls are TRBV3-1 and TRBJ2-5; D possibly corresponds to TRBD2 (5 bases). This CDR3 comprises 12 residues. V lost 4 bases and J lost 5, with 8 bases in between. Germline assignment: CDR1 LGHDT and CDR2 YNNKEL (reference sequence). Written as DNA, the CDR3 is TGTGCCAGCAGCCGGGGAGCGGAGACCCAGTACTTC. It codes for CASSRGAETQYF.

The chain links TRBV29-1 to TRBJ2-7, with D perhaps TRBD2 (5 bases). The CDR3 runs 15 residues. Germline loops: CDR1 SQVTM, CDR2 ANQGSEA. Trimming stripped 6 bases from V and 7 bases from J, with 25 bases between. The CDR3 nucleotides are TGCAGCGTCGGAAAATCCAGCGGTTCCCTTGGAGAGCAGTACTTC. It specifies CSVGKSSGSLGEQYF.

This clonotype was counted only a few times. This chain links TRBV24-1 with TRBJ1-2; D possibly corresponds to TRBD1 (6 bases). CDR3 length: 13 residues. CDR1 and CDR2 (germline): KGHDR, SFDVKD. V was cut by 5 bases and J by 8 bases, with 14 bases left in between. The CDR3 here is CATSGQVNGGYTF. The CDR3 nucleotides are TGTGCCACCAGTGGACAGGTTAATGGGGGCTACACCTTC.

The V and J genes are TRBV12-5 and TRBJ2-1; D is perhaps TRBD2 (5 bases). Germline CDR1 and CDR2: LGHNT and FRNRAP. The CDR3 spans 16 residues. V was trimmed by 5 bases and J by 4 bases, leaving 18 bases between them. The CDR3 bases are TGTGCTAGTGGTGCCACTAGTGGAGGCTCATACAATGAGCAGTTCTTC. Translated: CASGATSGGSYNEQFF. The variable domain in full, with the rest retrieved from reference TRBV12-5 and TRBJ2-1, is DARVTQTPRHKVTEMGQEVTMRCQPILGHNTVFWYRQTMMQGLELLAYFRNRAPLDDSGMPKDRFSAEMPDATLATLKIQPSEPRDSAVYFCASGATSGGSYNEQFFGPGTRLTVL.

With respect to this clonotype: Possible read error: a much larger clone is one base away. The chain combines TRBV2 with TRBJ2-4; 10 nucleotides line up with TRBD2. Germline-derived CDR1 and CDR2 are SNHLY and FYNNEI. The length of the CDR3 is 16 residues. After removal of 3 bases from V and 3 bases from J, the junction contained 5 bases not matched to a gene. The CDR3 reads CASSDKLAGGKNIQYF. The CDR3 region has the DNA TGTGCCAGCAGTGACAAATTAGCGGGGGGCAAAAACATTCAGTACTTC.

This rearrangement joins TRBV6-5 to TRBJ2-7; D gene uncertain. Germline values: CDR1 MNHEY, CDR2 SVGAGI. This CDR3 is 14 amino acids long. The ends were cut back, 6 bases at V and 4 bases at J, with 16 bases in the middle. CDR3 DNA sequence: TGTGCCAGCAGCCCCACGTGGAAGTCTTACGAGCAGTACTTC. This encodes CASSPTWKSYEQYF.

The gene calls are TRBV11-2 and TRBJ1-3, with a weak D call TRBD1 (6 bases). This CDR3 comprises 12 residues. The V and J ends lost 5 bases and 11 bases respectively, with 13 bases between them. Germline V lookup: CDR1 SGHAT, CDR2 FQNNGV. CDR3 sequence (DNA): TGTGCCAGCAGCAGCGGACAGTTCTCCATATATTTT. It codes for CASSSGQFSIYF.

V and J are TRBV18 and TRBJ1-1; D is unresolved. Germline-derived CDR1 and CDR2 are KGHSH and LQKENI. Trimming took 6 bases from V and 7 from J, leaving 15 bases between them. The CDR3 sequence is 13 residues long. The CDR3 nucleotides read TGTGCCAGCTCTCTCCCCCCCTATAGTGAAGCTTTCTTT. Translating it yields CASSLPPYSEAFF.

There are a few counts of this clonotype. The CDR3 spells CASSLDRRMGQFF. DNA for the CDR3: TGTGCCAGCAGCTTAGATAGGAGGATGGGGCAGTTCTTC. The rearrangement joins TRBV11-3 to TRBJ2-5, with TRBD2 as a possible D gene (5 bases). The J call is uncertain, as TRBJ2-1 better fits the DNA end. CDR1 SGHNT and CDR2 YENEEA come from the germline V gene. This CDR3 contains 13 residues.

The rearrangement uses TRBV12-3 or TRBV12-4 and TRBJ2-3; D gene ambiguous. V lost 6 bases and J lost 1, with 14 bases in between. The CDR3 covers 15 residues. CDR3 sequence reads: CASSPGSGRTDTQYF. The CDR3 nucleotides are TGTGCCAGCAGCCCGGGTAGTGGCCGCACAGATACGCAGTATTTT.

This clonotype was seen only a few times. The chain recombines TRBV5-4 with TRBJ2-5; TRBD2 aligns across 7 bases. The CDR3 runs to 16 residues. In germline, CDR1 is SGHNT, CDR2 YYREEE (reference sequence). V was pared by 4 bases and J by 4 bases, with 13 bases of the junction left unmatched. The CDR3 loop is CASSPPRVAGTETQYF. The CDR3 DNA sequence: TGTGCCAGCAGCCCCCCCCGGGTAGCGGGTACAGAGACCCAGTACTTC.

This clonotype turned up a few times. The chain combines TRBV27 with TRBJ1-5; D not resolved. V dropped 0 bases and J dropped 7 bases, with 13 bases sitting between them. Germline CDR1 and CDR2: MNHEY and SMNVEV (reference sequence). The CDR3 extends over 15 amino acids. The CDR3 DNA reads TGTGCCAGCAGTTTATCGATTACGGGCAGACAGCCCCAGCATTTT. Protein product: CASSLSITGRQPQHF.

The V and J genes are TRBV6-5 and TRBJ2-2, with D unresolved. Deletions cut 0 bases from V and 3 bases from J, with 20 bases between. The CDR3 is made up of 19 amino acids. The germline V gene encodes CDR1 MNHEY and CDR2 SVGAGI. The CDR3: CASSYSLRRAGPDTGELFF. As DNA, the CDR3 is TGTGCCAGCAGTTACTCGTTGAGGCGAGCCGGCCCCGACACCGGGGAGCTGTTTTTT.

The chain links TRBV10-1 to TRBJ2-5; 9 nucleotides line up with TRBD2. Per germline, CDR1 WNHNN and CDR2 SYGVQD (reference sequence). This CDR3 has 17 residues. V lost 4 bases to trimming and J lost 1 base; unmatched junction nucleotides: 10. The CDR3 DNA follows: TGCGCCAGCAGTGGCCCCGCTAGCGGGGTAACCCAAGAGACCCAGTACTTC. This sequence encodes CASSGPASGVTQETQYF.

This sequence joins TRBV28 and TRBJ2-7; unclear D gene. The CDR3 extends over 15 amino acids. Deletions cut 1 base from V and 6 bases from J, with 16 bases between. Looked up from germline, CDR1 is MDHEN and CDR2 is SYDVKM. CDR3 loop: CASSLSKLWISEQYF. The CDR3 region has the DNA TGTGCCAGCAGTTTATCGAAGCTATGGATTTCCGAGCAGTACTTC.

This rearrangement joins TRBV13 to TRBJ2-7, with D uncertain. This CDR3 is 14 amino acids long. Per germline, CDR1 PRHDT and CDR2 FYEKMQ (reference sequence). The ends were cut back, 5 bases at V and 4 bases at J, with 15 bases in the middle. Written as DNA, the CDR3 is TGTGCCAGCAGCCATAATTCCAACGGTTACGAGCAGTACGTC. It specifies CASSHNSNGYEQYV.

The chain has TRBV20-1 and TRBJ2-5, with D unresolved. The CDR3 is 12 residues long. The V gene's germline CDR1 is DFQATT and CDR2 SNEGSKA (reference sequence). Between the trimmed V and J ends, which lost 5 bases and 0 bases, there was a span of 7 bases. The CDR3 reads CSAPRYQETQYF. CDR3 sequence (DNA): TGCAGTGCTCCCCGGTACCAAGAGACCCAGTACTTC.

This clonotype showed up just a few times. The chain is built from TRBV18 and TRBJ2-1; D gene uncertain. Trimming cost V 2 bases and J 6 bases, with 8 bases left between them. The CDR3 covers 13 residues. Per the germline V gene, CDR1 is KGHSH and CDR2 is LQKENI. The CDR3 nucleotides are TGTGCCAGCTCACCATACGGGCCCAATGAGCAGTTCTTC. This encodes CASSPYGPNEQFF.

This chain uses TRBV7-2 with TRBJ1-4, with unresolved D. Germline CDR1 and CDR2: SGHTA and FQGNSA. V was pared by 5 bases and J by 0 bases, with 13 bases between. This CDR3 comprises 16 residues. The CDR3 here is CASSAGGVATNEKLFF. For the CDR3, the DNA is TGTGCCAGCAGCGCCGGAGGAGTTGCAACTAATGAAAAACTGTTTTTT.

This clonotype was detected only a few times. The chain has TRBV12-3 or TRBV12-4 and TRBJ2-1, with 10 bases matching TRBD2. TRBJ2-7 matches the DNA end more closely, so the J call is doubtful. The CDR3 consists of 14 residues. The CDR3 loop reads CASRKSGRAVEQYV. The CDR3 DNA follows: TGTGCCAGCAGGAAAAGCGGGAGGGCCGTCGAGCAGTACGTC.